This T cell receptor (beta chain) was sequenced during a study of blood T cell repertoires in COVID-19 (TCRdb year 2020). Regarding the research as a whole: Samples covering the acute and convalescent phases of COVID-19 were provided by collaborators in the United States, Italy and Spain. The prospective study material was composed of cDNA or gDNA derived from T cells, B-cell-depleted T cells, or PBMCs. Subjects who had been exposed to COVID-19, were actively infected with it, or had recovered from it provided the deeply sampled blood TCRbeta repertoires that made up the dataset. The repertoires were released in a freely available public database meant as a resource for research on the immune response to SARS-CoV-2. The samples were drawn from the first 160 participants of the ongoing ImmuneRACE study and from 1,254 subjects provided by 6 global collaborators. The sample metadata nearly always contained a de-identified subject ID, COVID-19 status, age in years and sex. Where available, HLA class I and class II types were taken from metadata supplied by the sample provider and were not determined by assay-based typing. Summary of the overall study and its limitations: Clinical and demographic metadata were provided uncurated, with the amount varying by source and participant.

TCRbeta CDR3 regions were amplified from genomic DNA by means of the immunoSEQ Assay, a bias-controlled multiplex PCR. The authors' analysis ran thus. The number of nucleated cells in each sample was estimated by amplification of reference gene primers within the assay. To quantify the absolute abundance of each unique TCRbeta CDR3 rearrangement, sequence reads were collapsed and filtered. For each sample, productive Simpson clonality was calculated by taking the square root of Simpson's diversity index across productive rearrangements. TCRdb obtained this table from immuneACCESS and retained in-frame rearrangements with V and J assigned. These tables miss some clones; where compared with another copy, unresolved V genes account for less than half of the shortfall, and the remainder is unexplained. D and trimming were read from the DNA, whereas the V and J calls and clone size are those reported in that table. This sample comprises approximately 280,000 clones, 70% to 90% of them detected only once. Under 15% of the sample is taken by the ten largest.

Concerning this clone: The clone's antigen remains unknown. Qualities for individual bases were not recorded, and no much larger clone is one base off.

The collaborating institutions used their own protocols to collect whole blood in K2EDTA tubes. For TCRbeta analysis, collaborator samples were shipped as frozen whole blood, as isolated PBMCs, or as DNA extracted from either sample type. Reading from cysteine to phenylalanine, the CDR3 counts 11 amino acids. This entry keeps only the CDR3 DNA: 33 bases, framed from base 1. For this chain, trimming is 7 bases at the V end and 9 bases at the J end, and the number of junction bases without a gene match is 3. CDR1 is given as MNHEY and CDR2 as SVGAGI, both from the germline V gene. The receptor was derived from a woman in her sixties or seventies with acute or convalescent COVID-19. The V and J genes are TRBV6-5 and TRBJ2-1, and 7 junctional nucleotides match TRBD1. The sample was peripheral blood. The DNA sequence follows: TGTGCCAGCAACGACAGGGTTGAGCAGTTCTTC. Its protein product is CASNDRVEQFF.